The sequence of this T cell receptor beta chain was determined in a study of OX40 agonist ivuxolimab in advanced cancers. Study at large: Those enrolled were 82.7% male, with a mean age of around 57 years and ages from roughly 20 to 90. Whole-study findings and limits: CD8+ T cells were the subset that, on average, had more expanded clones than CD4+. With doses of 0.1 to 3.0 mg/kg, CD4+ and CD8+ blood T cells had undergone clonal expansion by week 6.

Autoimmune disease history or systemic immunosuppression excluded patients. A note on this clone: What it binds is not known.

TCRdb's table, derived via immunoSEQ multiplex PCR, lists solely in-frame clones and lacks some. Seen here are about 90,000 clones, under 95% observed once, and the top ten hold about 0.35%. The CDR3 is made up of 15 amino acids. CDR1 and CDR2 (germline): LNHDA, SQIVND (reference sequence). V lost 3 bases and J 2 bases, leaving 14 bases between the germline ends. The sample consisted of CD4+ or CD8+ T cells sorted from blood, taken in a trial of the OX40 agonist ivuxolimab. This chain connects TRBV19 to TRBJ2-7; D remains ambiguous. The clonotype was recovered from an adult with an advanced solid tumor such as melanoma, head and neck, liver or kidney cancer. The CDR3 DNA reads TGTGCCAGTAGTATCTTAGCCGGACGAGCCTACGAGCAGTACTTC. Encoded protein: CASSILAGRAYEQYF.